Sequencing of this T cell receptor (beta chain) was carried out in a study of OX40 agonist ivuxolimab in advanced cancers. Clones were sequenced by immunoSEQ multiplex PCR, and TCRdb holds only the in-frame ones, with some missing. The sample consists of around 92,000 clones, just under 95% of them appearing once. Trimming removed 3 bases from V and 2 bases from J, with 5 bases in between. The CDR3 has 13 residues. Germline lookup yields CDR1 MRHNA and CDR2 SNTAGT. The sequence was obtained from an adult with an advanced solid tumor such as melanoma, head and neck, liver or kidney cancer. The chain employs TRBV6-4 and TRBJ1-5, with D hard to call. Sample: CD4+ or CD8+ T cells sorted from blood, taken in a trial of the OX40 agonist ivuxolimab. The CDR3 reads CASSEFGNQPQHF. For the CDR3, the DNA is TGTGCCAGCAGTGAATTCGGCAATCAGCCCCAGCATTTT.